These 7 T cell receptor beta chains came from one sample sequenced in a study of identical twins (dated by TCRdb to the mid-2010s). To prepare the library, 5' RACE was applied. The listed sequencing device is Illumina HiSeq 2000. The public reads were reanalyzed by TCRdb: fastp trimming at Q25, MiXCR alignment, in-frame beta chains only. Records with the same CDR3 protein are collapsed into one entry carrying the most frequent genes and DNA. Across this sample there are some 730,000 distinct CDR3 sequences, with 18% seen only once. The top ten clones comprise about an eighth of the sample. These data were likewise used in another study, on T cells expressing NK-cell markers.

Material: PBMCs. These receptors originate from a woman under 30 in good health.

This rearrangement joins TRBV3-1 to TRBJ1-2, with 7 bases identical to TRBD1. V lost 1 base, J lost 6 bases, and 5 bases stayed unmatched. Germline V CDR1 and CDR2: LGHDT, YNNKEL (reference sequence). The CDR3 is 14 amino acids. In DNA form, the CDR3 reads TGTGCCAGCAGCCAAGGGGACAGATCAAATGGCTACACCTTC. This gives the protein CASSQGDRSNGYTF.

This clonotype was detected only a few times. The rearrangement joins TRBV20-1 to TRBJ2-5; D is uncertain. Germline V gives CDR1 DFQATT, CDR2 SNEGSKA (reference sequence). The CDR3 contains 12 residues. Between the trimmed V and J ends, which lost 7 bases and 7 bases, there was a span of 16 bases. CDR3 bases: TGCAGTGGGGCCAGGCGAAAGGGGACCCAGTACTTC. Protein product: CSGARRKGTQYF.

This rearrangement joins TRBV20-1 to TRBJ2-1, with D perhaps TRBD2 (5 bases). V lost 3 bases to trimming and J lost 4 bases, with 16 bases between them. CDR3 length equals 15 residues. The germline V gene has CDR1 DFQATT and CDR2 SNEGSKA (reference sequence). The CDR3 sequence: CSASSTRSGYNEQFF. In DNA, the CDR3 is TGCAGTGCTAGCTCCACTAGGTCTGGATACAATGAGCAGTTCTTC.

This clonotype was counted between two and nine times. The chain joins TRBV29-1 to TRBJ2-2, with D possibly TRBD2 on 6 matching bases. Germline CDR1 and CDR2: SQVTM and ANQGSEA. The CDR3 sequence is 12 residues long. V lost 3 bases and J 6 bases, leaving 8 bases between the germline ends. Here the CDR3 reads CSVEWGAGELFF. The CDR3 DNA is TGCAGCGTTGAGTGGGGGGCCGGGGAGCTGTTTTTT.

The CDR3 spells CASSPEGAFNEQFF. CDR3 DNA sequence: TGTGCCAGCTCACCAGAGGGGGCTTTCAATGAGCAGTTCTTC. V gene TRBV18 combines with J gene TRBJ2-1; 7 nucleotides match TRBD1. Germline trimming cut 2 bases from V and 6 bases from J; bases unmatched to any gene: 4. CDR3 length: 14 amino acids. CDR1 is KGHSH and CDR2 is LQKENI in the germline V gene.

J is TRBJ1-1 and V is TRBV11-3, with a tentative D call TRBD1 (6 bases). Germline values: CDR1 SGHNT, CDR2 YENEEA. CDR3 length: 14 amino acids. Trimming took 3 bases from V and 2 from J, leaving 10 bases between them. The chain's CDR3 is CASSFGTSNTEAFF. CDR3 DNA sequence: TGTGCCAGCAGCTTTGGGACATCTAACACTGAAGCTTTCTTT.

This clonotype was found a few times. V is TRBV12-3 or TRBV12-4 and J is TRBJ1-2; no reliable D call. Trimming took off 3 bases at V and 1 base at J, with 18 bases between the two ends. CDR3 length: 17 residues. CDR3 sequence: CASSFPRTGGVNYGYTF. As DNA, the CDR3 is TGTGCCAGCAGTTTCCCACGTACGGGCGGAGTTAACTATGGCTACACCTTC.